This is a list of T cell receptor beta chains from one sample in a study of cytotoxic CD8 clonotypes in ibrutinib-treated CLL. Clones were read by immunoSEQ multiplex PCR, and TCRdb kept only the in-frame ones, dropping some. The data show 70,000 to 85,000 clones, with approximately 80% seen just once and roughly 7.7% held by the top ten. The material sequenced was PBMCs, taken at disease progression, from a patient treated with ibrutinib. The origin of the receptors is a human donor with chronic lymphocytic leukemia. Both conserved end residues are part of each CDR3. D genes are given only for firm matches. Part of the rows lack a size; the others show once, few, many or a class for expanded clones.

size	V	J	D	CDR3	DNA
.	TRBV7-8	TRBJ1-2	TRBD1	CASSLGTGVNYGYTF	TGTGCCAGCAGCTTGGGGACAGGGGTTAACTATGGCTACACCTTC
.	TRBV7-6	TRBJ2-7	TRBD2	CASSSGLAGAYEQYF	TGTGCCAGCAGCTCCGGACTAGCGGGAGCCTACGAGCAGTACTTC
.	TRBV30	TRBJ1-1	.	CAWSVWPNTEAFF	TGTGCCTGGAGTGTATGGCCGAACACTGAAGCTTTCTTT
.	TRBV27	TRBJ1-3	.	CASKNQARSGTIYF	TGTGCCAGCAAGAATCAGGCGCGGAGTGGCACCATATATTTT
few	TRBV30	TRBJ1-2	.	CAWSINGYTF	TGTGCCTGGAGTATTAACGGCTACACCTTC
once	TRBV5-1	TRBJ2-5	.	CASSLVRVPGETQYF	TGCGCCAGCAGCTTGGTTAGGGTTCCCGGGGAGACCCAGTACTTC
.	TRBV7-8	TRBJ2-7	.	CASSLPSQGEQYF	TGTGCCAGCAGCTTACCCTCTCAGGGGGAGCAGTACTTC
.	TRBV18	TRBJ2-4	TRBD2	CASSPPTSGGTLAKNIQYF	TGTGCCAGCTCACCGCCCACTAGCGGGGGGACCTTAGCCAAAAACATTCAGTACTTC
once	TRBV5-1	TRBJ2-5	TRBD1	CASRRDRIEETQYF	TGCGCCAGCAGGCGGGACAGGATTGAGGAGACCCAGTACTTC
once	TRBV7-3	TRBJ2-1	.	CASSQGPRRPWFF	TGTGCCAGCAGCCAAGGGCCTCGACGTCCTTGGTTCTTC
.	TRBV29-1	TRBJ1-1	TRBD1	CSGETGGGGEAFF	TGCAGCGGCGAGACAGGGGGCGGCGGGGAAGCTTTCTTT
.	TRBV5-4	TRBJ2-2	TRBD1	CASSARQGNTGELFF	TGTGCCAGCAGCGCCCGACAGGGAAACACCGGGGAGCTGTTTTTT
.	TRBV7-6	TRBJ1-5	.	CASSYLQDQPQHF	TGTGCCAGCAGCTATTTACAGGATCAGCCCCAGCATTTT
.	TRBV18	TRBJ1-5	TRBD1	CASSPPGTDNQPQHF	TGTGCCAGCTCACCACCTGGGACAGACAATCAGCCCCAGCATTTT
few	TRBV6-1	TRBJ2-4	TRBD1	CASSGTGGIAKNIQYF	TGTGCCAGCAGTGGGACAGGAGGAATAGCCAAAAACATTCAGTACTTC
.	TRBV21-1	TRBJ1-5	.	CASSHTVHWHHQPQHF	TGTGCCAGCAGTCATACGGTACATTGGCATCATCAGCCCCAGCATTTT
.	TRBV19	TRBJ1-6	.	CASSTGPGNSPLHF	TGTGCCAGTAGTACGGGCCCGGGGAATTCACCCCTCCACTTT
.	TRBV19	TRBJ2-1	TRBD2	CASSAAIGTSRAKYNEQFF	TGTGCCAGTAGTGCGGCCATCGGGACTAGCCGGGCAAAGTACAATGAGCAGTTCTTC
.	TRBV28	TRBJ1-6	.	CASSFPHRQLSSYNSPLHF	TGTGCCAGCAGTTTTCCCCACCGACAGCTTAGCTCCTATAATTCACCCCTCCACTTT
.	TRBV2	TRBJ1-2	TRBD1	CASSEERQGAYYGYTF	TGTGCCAGCAGTGAGGAAAGACAGGGGGCCTACTATGGCTACACCTTC
.	TRBV4-1	TRBJ1-2	TRBD1	CASSQDRGGRGSEGYTF	TGCGCCAGCAGCCAAGATCGAGGAGGCAGGGGGAGCGAGGGCTACACCTTC
.	TRBV5-1	TRBJ2-2	TRBD2	CASSHNPGLAGNTGELFF	TGCGCCAGCAGCCACAACCCGGGGCTAGCGGGGAACACCGGGGAGCTGTTTTTT
.	TRBV4-2	TRBJ1-2	.	CASSQGGGVGYTF	TGTGCCAGCAGCCAAGGTGGGGGGGTTGGCTACACCTTC
.	TRBV18	TRBJ2-7	.	CASSPPSRDSYEQYF	TGTGCCAGCTCACCACCATCACGTGACTCCTACGAGCAGTACTTC
once	TRBV27	TRBJ1-5	.	CASSWGSNQPQHF	TGTGCCAGCAGTTGGGGGAGCAATCAGCCCCAGCATTTT
.	TRBV5-6	TRBJ1-2	.	CASSSGGGVYGYTF	TGTGCCAGCAGCTCCGGGGGAGGAGTATATGGCTACACCTTC
.	TRBV27	TRBJ2-3	.	CASTDWAHTQYF	TGTGCCAGCACGGACTGGGCCCATACGCAGTATTTT
.	TRBV25-1	TRBJ1-2	TRBD1	CASRDRRYGYTF	TGTGCCAGCAGGGACAGGAGGTATGGCTACACCTTC
.	TRBV20-1	TRBJ1-1	.	CSARRNTEAFF	TGCAGTGCCCGAAGGAACACTGAAGCTTTCTTT
.	TRBV6-6	TRBJ1-5	.	CASSYPEAHSNQPQHF	TGTGCCAGCAGTTACCCCGAGGCCCATAGCAATCAGCCCCAGCATTTT
.	TRBV2	TRBJ1-5	.	CASSESPSNSNQPQHF	TGTGCCAGCAGTGAGAGCCCAAGTAATAGCAATCAGCCCCAGCATTTT
.	TRBV19	TRBJ2-3	.	CAIGGLYTQYF	TGTGCCATAGGGGGGCTTTATACGCAGTATTTT
.	TRBV5-4	TRBJ2-7	TRBD2	CASRLGLEGSYEQYF	TGTGCCAGCAGACTAGGACTAGAAGGGTCCTACGAGCAGTACTTC
once	TRBV5-1	TRBJ2-1	.	CASRFRVDNEQFF	TGCGCCAGCAGGTTCCGTGTTGACAATGAGCAGTTCTTC
.	TRBV9	TRBJ1-4	.	CASSVSQYNEKLFF	TGTGCCAGCAGCGTATCACAGTATAATGAAAAACTGTTTTTT
.	TRBV7-2	TRBJ2-5	TRBD2	CASASGRDETQYF	TGTGCCAGCGCTAGCGGGAGAGATGAGACCCAGTACTTC
.	TRBV30	TRBJ2-1	.	CAWSVVAGDEQFF	TGTGCCTGGAGTGTAGTGGCAGGGGATGAGCAGTTCTTC
.	TRBV7-9	TRBJ2-7	TRBD1	CASSLVGQDYEQYF	TGTGCCAGCAGCTTGGTGGGACAGGACTACGAGCAGTACTTC
.	TRBV7-9	TRBJ2-5	TRBD2	CASSLAGGAQETQYF	TGTGCCAGCAGTTTAGCGGGAGGGGCTCAAGAGACCCAGTACTTC